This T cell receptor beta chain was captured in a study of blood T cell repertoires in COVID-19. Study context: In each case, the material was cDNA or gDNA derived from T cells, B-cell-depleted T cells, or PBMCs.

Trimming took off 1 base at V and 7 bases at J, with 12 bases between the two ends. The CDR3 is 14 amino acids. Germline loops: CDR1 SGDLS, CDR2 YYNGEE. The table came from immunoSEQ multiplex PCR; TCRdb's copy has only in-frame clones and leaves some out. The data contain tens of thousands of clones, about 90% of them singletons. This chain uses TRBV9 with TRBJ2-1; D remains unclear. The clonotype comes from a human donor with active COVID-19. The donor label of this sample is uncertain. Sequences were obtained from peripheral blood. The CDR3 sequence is CASSVLGEGNEQFF. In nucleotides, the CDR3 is TGTGCCAGCAGCGTACTGGGCGAAGGAAATGAGCAGTTCTTC.